This T cell receptor (beta chain) comes out of a study of regulatory T cells in long-lasting Graves disease. This clonotype occurred a few times. The ends lost 6 bases at V and 1 base at J; junction bases unmatched: 9. From germline, CDR1 is MGHRA and CDR2 YSYEKL. CDR3 size: 16 residues. Sample time point: newly diagnosed GD, antithyroid drugs for less than 3 months. Scientists built the TCR library using RNA that was extracted from PBMCs. HTBI primers from iRepertoire and Arm-PCR of CDR3 regions yielded the TCR beta libraries. TCRdb processed the multiplex PCR reads anew with MiXCR; each CDR3 protein has one entry. The data contain 530,000 or so distinct CDR3 sequences, approximately 16% of them singletons. This sample was also put to use in a study of T cells in Graves' hyperthyroidism and ophthalmopathy. That study reports: Graves' hyperthyroidism qualified as stable when ophthalmopathy did not progress within 18 months. Clonotypes that were expanded in thyroid above 0.001 mostly appeared in blood too.

This sequence was found in a young man with Graves disease. The material sequenced was peripheral blood mononuclear cells (PBMCs), taken at new diagnosis, from a patient treated with antithyroid drugs. This chain links TRBV4-1 with TRBJ2-1, with 7 bases lining up with TRBD1. CDR3 nucleotide sequence: TGCGCCAGCAGTAAACAGGGGTCACCGTCCTACAATGAGCAGTTCTTC. It yields the protein CASSKQGSPSYNEQFF.